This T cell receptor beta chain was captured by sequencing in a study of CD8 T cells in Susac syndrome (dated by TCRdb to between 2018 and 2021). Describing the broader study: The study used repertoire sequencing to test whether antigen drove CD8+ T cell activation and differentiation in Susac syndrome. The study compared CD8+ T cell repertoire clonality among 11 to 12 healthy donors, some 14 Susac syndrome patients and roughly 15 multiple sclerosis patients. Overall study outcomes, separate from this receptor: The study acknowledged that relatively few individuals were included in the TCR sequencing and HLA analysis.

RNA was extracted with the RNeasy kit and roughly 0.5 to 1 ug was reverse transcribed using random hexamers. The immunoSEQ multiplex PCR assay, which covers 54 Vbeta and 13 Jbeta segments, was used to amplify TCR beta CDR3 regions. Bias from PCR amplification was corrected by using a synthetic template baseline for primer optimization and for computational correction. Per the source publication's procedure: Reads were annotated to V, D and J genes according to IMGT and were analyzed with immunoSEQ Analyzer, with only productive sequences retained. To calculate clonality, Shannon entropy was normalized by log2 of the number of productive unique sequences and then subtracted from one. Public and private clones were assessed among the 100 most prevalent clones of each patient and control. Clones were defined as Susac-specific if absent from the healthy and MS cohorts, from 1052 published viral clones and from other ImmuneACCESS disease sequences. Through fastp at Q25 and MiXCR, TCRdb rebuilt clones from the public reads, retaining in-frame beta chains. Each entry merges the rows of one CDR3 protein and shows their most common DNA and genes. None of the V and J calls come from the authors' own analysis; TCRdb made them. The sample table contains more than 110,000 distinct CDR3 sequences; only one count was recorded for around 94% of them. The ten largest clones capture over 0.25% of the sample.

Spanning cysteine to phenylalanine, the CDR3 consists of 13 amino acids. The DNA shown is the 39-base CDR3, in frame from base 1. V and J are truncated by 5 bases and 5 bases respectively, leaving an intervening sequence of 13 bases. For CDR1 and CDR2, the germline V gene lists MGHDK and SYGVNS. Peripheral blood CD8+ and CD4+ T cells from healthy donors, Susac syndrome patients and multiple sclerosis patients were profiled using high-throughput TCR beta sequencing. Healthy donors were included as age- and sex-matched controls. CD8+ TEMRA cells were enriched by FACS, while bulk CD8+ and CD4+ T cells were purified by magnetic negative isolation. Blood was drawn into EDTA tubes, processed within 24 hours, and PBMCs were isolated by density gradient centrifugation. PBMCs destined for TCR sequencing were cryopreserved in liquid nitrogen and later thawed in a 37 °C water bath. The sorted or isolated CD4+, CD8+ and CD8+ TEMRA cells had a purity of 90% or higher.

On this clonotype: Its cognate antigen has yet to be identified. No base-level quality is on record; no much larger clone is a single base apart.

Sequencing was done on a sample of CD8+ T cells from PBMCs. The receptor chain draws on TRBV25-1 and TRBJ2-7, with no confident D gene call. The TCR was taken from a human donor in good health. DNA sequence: TGTGCCAGCAGTATGACGACTCGGGACGAGCAGTACTTC. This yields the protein CASSMTTRDEQYF.